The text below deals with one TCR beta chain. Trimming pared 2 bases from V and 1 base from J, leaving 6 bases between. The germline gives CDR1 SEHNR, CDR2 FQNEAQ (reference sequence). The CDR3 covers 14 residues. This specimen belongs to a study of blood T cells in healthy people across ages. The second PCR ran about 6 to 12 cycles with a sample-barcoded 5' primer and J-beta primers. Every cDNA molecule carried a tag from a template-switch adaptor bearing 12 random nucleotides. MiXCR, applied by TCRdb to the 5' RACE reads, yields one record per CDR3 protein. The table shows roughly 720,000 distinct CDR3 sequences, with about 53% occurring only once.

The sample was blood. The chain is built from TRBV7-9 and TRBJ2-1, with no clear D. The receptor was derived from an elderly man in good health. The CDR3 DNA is TGTGCCAGCAGCTTATACCCGTCCTACAATGAGCAGTTCTTC. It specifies CASSLYPSYNEQFF.